One sample yielded the 16 T cell receptor beta chains listed below, sequenced in a study of blood T cell repertoires in COVID-19. Repertoires were generated with immunoSEQ multiplex PCR, while TCRdb's copy carries only in-frame clones and drops some. The table shows 80,000 to 90,000 clones, with under 85% occurring only once. The sample comprised peripheral blood. These receptors originate from a woman in her seventies with acute or convalescent COVID-19.

This rearrangement joins TRBV13 to TRBJ2-7, with 7 nucleotides matching TRBD1. CDR3 length: 19 amino acids. V gave up 1 base and J gave up 0 bases; unmatched junction bases: 15. Looked up from germline, CDR1 is PRHDT and CDR2 is FYEKMQ (reference sequence). The CDR3 is CASSLAEQRQGWGSYEQYF. CDR3 bases: TGTGCCAGCAGCTTAGCCGAACAAAGACAGGGATGGGGCTCCTACGAGCAGTACTTC.

This sequence joins TRBV25-1 and TRBJ1-4, with TRBD1 matching 7 bases. J gave up 5 bases and V 6 bases, and 6 bases lay outside the gene matches. The germline V gene has CDR1 MGHDK and CDR2 SYGVNS. The CDR3 contains 14 residues. The DNA of the CDR3 is TGTGCCAGCAGAGGGACAGCCCAAAATGAAAAACTGTTTTTT. It yields the protein CASRGTAQNEKLFF.

The V gene is TRBV5-4, the J gene TRBJ1-3; D is undetermined. Per the germline V gene, CDR1 is SGHNT and CDR2 is YYREEE (reference sequence). The length of the CDR3 is 16 residues. The ends were cut back, 1 base at V and 0 bases at J, with 11 bases in the middle. The CDR3: CASSLSPTSSGNTIYF. CDR3 DNA sequence: TGTGCCAGCAGCTTGTCCCCAACTAGCTCTGGAAACACCATATATTTT.

Worth noting for this clone: Other DNA sequences in this sample translate to the same CDR3. The chain employs TRBV5-1 and TRBJ2-1, with 9 nucleotides matching TRBD2. The CDR3 sequence is 14 residues long. The V segment lost 4 bases and the J segment 1 base; nucleotides outside the gene matches: 0. The germline CDR1 and CDR2 sequences are SGHRS and YFSETQ. The CDR3 nucleotides read TGCGCCAGCAGCCTAGCGGGGTCCTACAATGAGCAGTTCTTC. Its protein is CASSLAGSYNEQFF.

The CDR3 spells CSAPDSREAFF. The CDR3 nucleotides are TGCAGCGCTCCGGACAGCCGGGAAGCTTTCTTT. The rearrangement links TRBV29-1 to TRBJ1-1; D is possibly TRBD1 (6 bases). Between the trimmed V and J ends, which lost 7 bases and 8 bases, there was a span of 14 bases. Germline loops: CDR1 SQVTM, CDR2 ANQGSEA. The CDR3 has 11 amino acids.

This clone was counted only a few times. The chain carries TRBV28 and TRBJ2-4; a weak D match, TRBD1 (6 bases). The CDR3 totals 16 residues. Between the trimmed V and J ends, which lost 10 bases and 0 bases, there was a span of 19 bases. In germline, CDR1 is MDHEN, CDR2 SYDVKM. CDR3 in amino acids: CAIKPQGDLAKNIQYF. CDR3 DNA: TGTGCCATCAAACCACAGGGCGATCTAGCCAAAAACATTCAGTACTTC.

The J gene is TRBJ1-1, the V gene TRBV7-2; the D is unclear. Germline CDR1 SGHTA, CDR2 FQGNSA. Trimming pared 1 base from V and 3 bases from J, leaving 12 bases between. The CDR3 covers 15 residues. The CDR3 region is CASSLGAGIYTEAFF. CDR3 DNA: TGTGCCAGCAGCTTAGGGGCCGGGATTTACACTGAAGCTTTCTTT.

This rearrangement joins TRBV2 to TRBJ1-6, with D tentatively TRBD1 (5 bases). V lost 8 bases and J lost 9, with 14 bases in between. Looked up from germline, CDR1 is SNHLY and CDR2 is FYNNEI. This CDR3 is built from 13 residues. The CDR3: CASSVGAISPLHF. The CDR3 region has the DNA TGTGCCAGCTCAGTAGGGGCGATTTCACCCCTCCACTTT.

The chain recombines TRBV10-3 with TRBJ1-1, with TRBD1 as a possible D gene (5 bases). The CDR3 runs 14 residues. Trimming removed 3 bases from V and 0 bases from J, with 8 bases in between. Per the germline V gene, CDR1 is ENHRY and CDR2 is SYGVKD. The chain's CDR3 is CAISDTRVNTEAFF. CDR3 sequence (DNA): TGTGCCATCAGTGATACCAGGGTGAACACTGAAGCTTTCTTT.

J is TRBJ2-3 and V is TRBV27, with D unresolved. V dropped 9 bases and J dropped 2 bases, with 9 bases sitting between them. The CDR3 has 12 residues. CDR1 is MNHEY, CDR2 SMNVEV, per germline (reference sequence). The DNA for the CDR3 is TGTGCCAGTCGAAAAGCCACAGATACGCAGTATTTT. It codes for CASRKATDTQYF.

The rearrangement uses TRBV7-8 and TRBJ2-7; D gene ambiguous. The CDR3 contains 15 residues. Germline CDR1 is SGHVS and CDR2 is FQNEAQ. With 5 bases removed from V and 0 bases from J, the gap between germline ends came to 14 bases. CDR3 bases: TGTGCCAGCAGCGATTTTGGGCACAGCTCCTACGAGCAGTACTTC. It is translated as CASSDFGHSSYEQYF.

This clone was found once. The chain has TRBV5-1 and TRBJ1-5, with 7 bases that match TRBD1. With 7 bases clipped from V and 9 bases from J, the junction kept 10 bases outside the gene matches. The V gene's germline CDR1 is SGHRS and CDR2 YFSETQ. The CDR3 totals 13 residues. CDR3: CASSDRVRGPQHF. CDR3 sequence (DNA): TGCGCCAGCTCTGACAGGGTAAGAGGGCCCCAGCATTTT.

The chain joins TRBV12-5 to TRBJ1-5; D possibly corresponds to TRBD1 (5 bases). There are 16 residues in the CDR3. Trimming pared 6 bases from V and 5 bases from J, leaving 20 bases between. Germline V lookup: CDR1 LGHNT, CDR2 FRNRAP. The CDR3 sequence: CASGPYRGLGHQPQHF. The CDR3, as DNA: TGTGCTAGTGGCCCCTACCGGGGGTTAGGTCATCAGCCCCAGCATTTT.

This clone was recorded only once. The gene calls are TRBV21-1 and TRBJ2-3; TRBD1, as called in the table, went unchecked against the DNA. TRBV21-1 is labeled a pseudogene. The CDR3 length is 15 residues. CDR3 region: CASSPWDRDTDTQYF. The DNA for the CDR3 is TGTGCCAGCAGTCCCTGGGACAGGGATACAGATACGCAGTATTTT.

Only a few counts were recorded for this clone. This sequence joins TRBV14 and TRBJ2-1; 7 bases fit TRBD2. The CDR3 is 13 amino acids. V shed 1 base, J shed 7 bases, and the junction held 1 base outside the gene matches. Germline V gene lookup returns CDR1 SGHDN and CDR2 FVKESK. For the CDR3, the DNA is TGTGCCAGCAGCCAAGGACTAGCTAATGAGCAGTTCTTC. It codes for CASSQGLANEQFF. The whole variable domain, remainder taken from reference TRBV14 and TRBJ2-1, is EAGVTQFPSHSVIEKGQTVTLRCDPISGHDNLYWYRRVMGKEIKFLLHFVKESKQDESGMPNNRFLAERTGGTYSTLKVQPAELEDSGVYFCASSQGLANEQFFGPGTRLTVL.

CDR3 DNA: TGTGCCAGCAGTCCCGGCGGGACAGATCGTGAAAAACTGTTTTTT. This translates into CASSPGGTDREKLFF. This chain links TRBV6-5 with TRBJ1-4; TRBD1 aligns across 7 bases. Germline V gene sequence: CDR1 MNHEY, CDR2 SVGAGI. Unmatched junction bases numbered 10, after V lost 5 bases and J lost 7 bases. This CDR3 spans 15 amino acids.